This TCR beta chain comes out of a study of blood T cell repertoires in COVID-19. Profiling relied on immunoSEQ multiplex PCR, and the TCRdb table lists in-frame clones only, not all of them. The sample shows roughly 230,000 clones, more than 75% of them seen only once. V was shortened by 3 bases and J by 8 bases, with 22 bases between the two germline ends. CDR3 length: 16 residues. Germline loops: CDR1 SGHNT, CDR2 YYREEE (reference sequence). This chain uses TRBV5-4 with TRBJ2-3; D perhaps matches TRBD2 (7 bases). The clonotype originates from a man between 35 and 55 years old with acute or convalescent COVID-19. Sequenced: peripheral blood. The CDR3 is CASSSRGGGSFSTQYF. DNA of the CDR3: TGTGCCAGCAGCTCGCGGGGCGGGGGCTCCTTCAGTACGCAGTATTTT.